This TCR beta chain was retrieved from a study of blood T cell repertoires in COVID-19. Study context: PBMCs, B-cell-depleted T cells, or T cells were the source of the cDNA or gDNA that made up the material.

Original handling: By means of reference gene primer amplification, nucleated cell counts were estimated. TCRdb's copy holds only in-frame clones and misses some; the assay was immunoSEQ multiplex PCR. V and J calls plus clone size are reproduced from that table; the DNA served to infer D and trimming. The table has about 360,000 clones, approximately 86% seen once. The clonotype comes from a human donor in a cohort sampled during active COVID-19. The sequenced material came from peripheral blood.

The CDR3 spells CASSIDSGYGYTF. DNA of the CDR3: TGTGCCAGTAGTATAGATTCGGGCTATGGCTACACCTTC. This chain uses TRBV19 with TRBJ1-2; no firm D call. Germline V gene data show CDR1 as LNHDA and CDR2 as SQIVND (reference sequence). Trimming left V 0 bases short and J 4 bases short, with 6 bases between. The CDR3 length is 13 residues.